This T cell receptor beta chain is from a study of Ad26.COV2.S vaccination and SARS-CoV-2 variants. Study results and limitations: Spike-specific TCR breadth ran higher among vaccine recipients than placebo recipients. Responses of spike-specific T cells (both CD8+ and CD4+) reportedly showed substantial breadth after vaccination. Breadth measured for non-spike TCRs was similar across vaccine and placebo recipients.

Per germline, CDR1 SEHNR and CDR2 FQNEAQ (reference sequence). This CDR3 is 14 amino acids long. After removal of 5 bases from V and 4 bases from J, the junction contained 7 bases not matched to a gene. Turning to this clone: Its antigen is currently unknown.

Clones were read by immunoSEQ multiplex PCR, and TCRdb kept only the in-frame ones, dropping some. Among about 180,000 clones, around 88% were seen once, and the ten largest hold 4.5% to 7.5%. This chain connects TRBV7-9 to TRBJ2-7, with 8 bases identical to TRBD2. Sequencing used peripheral blood, obtained after recovery from COVID-19. The TCR was taken from a human donor who had recovered from COVID-19. CDR3 DNA sequence: TGTGCCAGCAGCCCCTCGGGGGGGCTTTACGAGCAGTACTTC. It yields the protein CASSPSGGLYEQYF.